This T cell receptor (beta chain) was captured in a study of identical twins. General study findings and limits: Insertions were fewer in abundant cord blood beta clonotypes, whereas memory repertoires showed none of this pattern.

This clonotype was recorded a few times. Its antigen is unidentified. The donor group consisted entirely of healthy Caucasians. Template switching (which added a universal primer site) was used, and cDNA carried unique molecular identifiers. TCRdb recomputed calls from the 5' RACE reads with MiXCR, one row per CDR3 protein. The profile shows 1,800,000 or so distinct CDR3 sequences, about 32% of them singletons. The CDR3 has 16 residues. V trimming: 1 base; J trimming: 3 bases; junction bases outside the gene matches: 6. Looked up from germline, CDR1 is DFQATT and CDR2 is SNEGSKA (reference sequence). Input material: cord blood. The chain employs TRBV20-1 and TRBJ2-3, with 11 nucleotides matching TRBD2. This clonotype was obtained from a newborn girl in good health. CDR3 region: CSARGITSGRTDTQYF. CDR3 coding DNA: TGCAGTGCTAGAGGTATTACTAGCGGGAGAACAGATACGCAGTATTTT.